This T cell receptor (beta chain) was captured in a study of memory CD4+ T cells and cytomegalovirus serostatus. Study context: Donors were healthy Belgian adults, some 10 CMV seropositive and about 24 seronegative.

Study-wide results and limits: Suggested: most of the CMV-linked TCR signature lies in CD4+ memory cells.

The sort gate was single viable CD3+CD4+CD8-CD45RO+ cells for memory CD4+ T cells. After thawing, CD4+ T cells were positively selected. In the case of this clone: Its specificity is unknown.

Study processing details: After removing out-of-frame reads, around 2 million distinct TCRbeta sequences remained. The assay was immunoSEQ multiplex PCR, and TCRdb's table has in-frame clones only and misses some. That table is the source of V, J and clone size, and D and trimming were worked out from the DNA. The sample has 70,000 to 90,000 clones, about 73% seen once; the top ten hold just over 2.5%. The sequence came from an adult in good health and CMV-seropositive. The sample was memory CD4+ T cells from blood.

The CDR3 reads CASSLDQNSGETQYF. As DNA, the CDR3 is TGTGCCAGCAGCTTAGATCAGAACAGTGGAGAGACCCAGTACTTC. The chain couples TRBV11-3 to TRBJ2-5; D gene unclear. The CDR3 consists of 15 residues. Germline assignment: CDR1 SGHNT and CDR2 YENEEA. Trimming cost V 0 bases and J 4 bases, with 12 bases left between them.